This T cell receptor beta chain originates from a study of shared clonotypes between healthy human individuals. The wider study: Donor composition was a couple of women and a few men, aged 18 to 49.

Researchers ran the assay at a deep level. TCRdb keeps only in-frame clones here, not all; method: immunoSEQ multiplex PCR. Counted here are about 490,000 clones, around 80% occurring once; the ten biggest clones make up approximately 12%. Unsorted samples relied on 80 million to 95 million PBMCs, which served as the source of genomic DNA. This CDR3 has 11 residues. Germline CDR1 is WSHSY and CDR2 is SAAADI. Deletions cut 8 bases from V and 5 bases from J, with 7 bases between. The receptor comes from a woman between 40 and 55 years old in good health. Some clones in this sample may be carry-over from other donors' samples. Sequencing was done on a sample of PBMCs. The chain uses TRBV10-2 and TRBJ2-1; D remains ambiguous. DNA of the CDR3: TGCGCCAGCGGCGCTCACAATGAGCAGTTCTTC. Encoded protein: CASGAHNEQFF.